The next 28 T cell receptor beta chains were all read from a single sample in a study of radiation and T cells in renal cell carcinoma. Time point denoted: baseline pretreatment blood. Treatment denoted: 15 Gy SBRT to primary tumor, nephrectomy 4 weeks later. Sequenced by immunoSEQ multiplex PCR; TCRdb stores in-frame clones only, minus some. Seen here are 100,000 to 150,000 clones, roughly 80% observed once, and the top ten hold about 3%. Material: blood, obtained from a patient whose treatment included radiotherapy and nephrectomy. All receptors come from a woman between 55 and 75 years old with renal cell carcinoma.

CDR3 protein: CASSGRHFGGELFF. The CDR3 DNA is TGTGCCAGCAGCGGGCGGCACTTCGGAGGGGAGCTGTTTTTT. V and J are TRBV11-3 and TRBJ2-2; D uncertain. This CDR3 comprises 14 residues. CDR1 and CDR2 (germline): SGHNT, YENEEA. Between the trimmed V and J ends, which lost 5 bases and 8 bases, there was a span of 15 bases.

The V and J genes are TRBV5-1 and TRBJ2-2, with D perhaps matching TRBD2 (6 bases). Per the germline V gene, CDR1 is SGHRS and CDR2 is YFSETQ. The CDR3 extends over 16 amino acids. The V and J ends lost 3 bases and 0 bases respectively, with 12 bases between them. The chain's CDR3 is CASSWWGVSNTGELFF. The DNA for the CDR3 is TGCGCCAGCAGCTGGTGGGGGGTTTCGAACACCGGGGAGCTGTTTTTT.

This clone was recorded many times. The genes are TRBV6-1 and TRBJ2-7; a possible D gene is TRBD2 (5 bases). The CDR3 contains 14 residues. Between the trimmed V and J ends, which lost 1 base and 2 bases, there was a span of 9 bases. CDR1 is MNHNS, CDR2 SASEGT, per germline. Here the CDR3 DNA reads TGTGCCAGCAGTGAAGGGACTCCCACCTACGAGCAGTACTTC. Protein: CASSEGTPTYEQYF.

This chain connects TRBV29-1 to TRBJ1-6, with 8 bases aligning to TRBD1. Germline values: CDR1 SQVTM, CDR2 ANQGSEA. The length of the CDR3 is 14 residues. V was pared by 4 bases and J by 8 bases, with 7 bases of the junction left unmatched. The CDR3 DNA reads TGCAGCGTTGGGACAGGGTTAGGGGATTCACCCCTCCACTTT. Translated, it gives CSVGTGLGDSPLHF. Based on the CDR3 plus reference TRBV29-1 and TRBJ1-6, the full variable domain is SAVISQKPSRDICQRGTSLTIQCQVDSQVTMMFWYRQQPGQSLTLIATANQGSEATYESGFVIDKFPISRPNLTFSTLTVSNMSPEDSSIYLCSVGTGLGDSPLHFGNGTRLTVT.

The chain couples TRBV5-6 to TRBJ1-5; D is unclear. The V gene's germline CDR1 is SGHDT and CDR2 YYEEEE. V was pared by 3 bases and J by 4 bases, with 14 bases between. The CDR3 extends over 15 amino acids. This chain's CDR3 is CASSYGRPPNQPQHF. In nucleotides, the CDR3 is TGTGCCAGCAGCTATGGACGCCCGCCGAATCAGCCCCAGCATTTT.

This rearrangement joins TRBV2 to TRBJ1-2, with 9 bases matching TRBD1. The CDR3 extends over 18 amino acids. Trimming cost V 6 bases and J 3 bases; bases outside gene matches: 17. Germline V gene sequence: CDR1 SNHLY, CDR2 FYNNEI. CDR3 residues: CASSQSLHGQGKDYGYTF. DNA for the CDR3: TGTGCCAGCAGCCAATCCCTGCACGGACAGGGGAAGGACTATGGCTACACCTTC.

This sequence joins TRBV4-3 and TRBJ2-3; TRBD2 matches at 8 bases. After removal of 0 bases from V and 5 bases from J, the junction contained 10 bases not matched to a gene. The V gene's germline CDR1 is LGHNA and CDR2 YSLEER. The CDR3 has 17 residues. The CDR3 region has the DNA TGCGCCAGCAGCCAAGATCGGAGCGGGAGAGGGGTAGATACGCAGTATTTT. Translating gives CASSQDRSGRGVDTQYF.

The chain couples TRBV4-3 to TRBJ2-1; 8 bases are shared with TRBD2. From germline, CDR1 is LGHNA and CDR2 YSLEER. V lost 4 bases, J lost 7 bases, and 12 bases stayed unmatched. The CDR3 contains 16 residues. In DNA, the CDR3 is TGCGCCAGCAGCCTCGGGGGGGCACCTTCTAATAATGAGCAGTTCTTC. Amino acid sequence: CASSLGGAPSNNEQFF.

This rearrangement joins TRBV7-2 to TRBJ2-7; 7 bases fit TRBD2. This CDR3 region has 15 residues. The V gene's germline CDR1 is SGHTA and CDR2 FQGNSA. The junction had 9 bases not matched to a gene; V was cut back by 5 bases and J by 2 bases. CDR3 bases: TGTGCCAGCAGCCTCAGTACGGGAGGTGCCTACGAGCAGTACTTC. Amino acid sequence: CASSLSTGGAYEQYF.

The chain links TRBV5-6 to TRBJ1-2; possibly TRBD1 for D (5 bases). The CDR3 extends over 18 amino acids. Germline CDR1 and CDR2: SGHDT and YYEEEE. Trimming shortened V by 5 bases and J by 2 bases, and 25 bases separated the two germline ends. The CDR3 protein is CASRNTGRLERSNYGYTF. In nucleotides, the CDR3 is TGTGCCAGCAGGAACACGGGACGGCTTGAAAGGAGCAACTATGGCTACACCTTC.

This chain's CDR3 is CATFLRQGALEKLFF. CDR3 DNA: TGTGCCACCTTCTTACGACAGGGGGCTTTAGAAAAACTGTTTTTT. The rearrangement uses TRBV7-9 and TRBJ1-4; 10 positions match TRBD1. The CDR3 sequence is 15 residues long. The junction had 13 bases not matched to a gene; V was cut back by 10 bases and J by 8 bases. CDR1 and CDR2 (germline): SEHNR, FQNEAQ (reference sequence).

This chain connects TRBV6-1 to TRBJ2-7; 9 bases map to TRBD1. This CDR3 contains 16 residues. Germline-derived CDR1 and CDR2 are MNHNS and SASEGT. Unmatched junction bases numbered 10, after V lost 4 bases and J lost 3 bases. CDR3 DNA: TGTGCCAGCAGTGCCCAAGACAGGGGGAGATACTACGAGCAGTACTTC. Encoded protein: CASSAQDRGRYYEQYF.

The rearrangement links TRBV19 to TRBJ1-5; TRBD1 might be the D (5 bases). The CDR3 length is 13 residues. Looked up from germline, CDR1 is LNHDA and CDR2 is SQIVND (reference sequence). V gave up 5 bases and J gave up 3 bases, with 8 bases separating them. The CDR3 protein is CASSPGANQPQHF. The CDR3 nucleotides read TGTGCCAGTAGTCCCGGGGCCAATCAGCCCCAGCATTTT.

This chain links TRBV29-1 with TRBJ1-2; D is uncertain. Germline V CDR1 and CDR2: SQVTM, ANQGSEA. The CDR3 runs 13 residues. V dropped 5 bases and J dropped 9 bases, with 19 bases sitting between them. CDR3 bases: TGCAGCGTTTATAACCGGGCCTCACCTAGCTACACCTTC. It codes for CSVYNRASPSYTF.

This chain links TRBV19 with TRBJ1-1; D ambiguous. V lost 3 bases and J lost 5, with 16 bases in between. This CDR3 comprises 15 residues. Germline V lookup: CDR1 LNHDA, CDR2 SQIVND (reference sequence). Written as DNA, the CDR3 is TGTGCCAGTAGTATGTCGGCTAATATGTATACTGAAGCTTTCTTT. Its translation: CASSMSANMYTEAFF.

The CDR3 spells CASSPGQLNTEAFF. CDR3 sequence (DNA): TGTGCCAGTAGTCCGGGACAGTTGAACACTGAAGCTTTCTTT. The chain couples TRBV19 to TRBJ1-1; 7 bases fit TRBD1. J gave up 0 bases and V 5 bases, and 3 bases lay outside the gene matches. The CDR3 consists of 14 residues. Germline V gene sequence: CDR1 LNHDA, CDR2 SQIVND (reference sequence).

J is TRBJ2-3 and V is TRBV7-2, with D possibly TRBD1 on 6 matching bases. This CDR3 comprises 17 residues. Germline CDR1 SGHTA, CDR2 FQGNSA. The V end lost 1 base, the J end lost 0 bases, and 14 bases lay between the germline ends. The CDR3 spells CASSLDPPGASTDTQYF. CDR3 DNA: TGTGCCAGCAGCTTAGACCCGCCAGGGGCTAGCACAGATACGCAGTATTTT.

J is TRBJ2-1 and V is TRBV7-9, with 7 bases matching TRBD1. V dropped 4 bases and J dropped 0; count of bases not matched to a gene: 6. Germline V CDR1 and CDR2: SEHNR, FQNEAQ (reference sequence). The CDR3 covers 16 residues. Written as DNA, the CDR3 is TGTGCCAGCAGCTCATACACAGGGGTCTCCTACAATGAGCAGTTCTTC. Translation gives CASSSYTGVSYNEQFF.

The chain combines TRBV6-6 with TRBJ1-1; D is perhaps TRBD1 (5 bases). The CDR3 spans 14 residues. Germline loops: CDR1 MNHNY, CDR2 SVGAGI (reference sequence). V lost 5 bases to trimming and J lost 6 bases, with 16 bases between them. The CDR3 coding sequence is TGTGCCAGCAGTCCGGTTACAGGTCCCGCTGAAGCTTTCTTT. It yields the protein CASSPVTGPAEAFF.

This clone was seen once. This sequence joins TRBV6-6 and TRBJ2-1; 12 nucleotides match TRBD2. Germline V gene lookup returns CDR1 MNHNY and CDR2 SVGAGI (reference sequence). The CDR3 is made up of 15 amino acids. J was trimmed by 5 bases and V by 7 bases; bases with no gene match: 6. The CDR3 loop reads CASITTSGSNNEQFF. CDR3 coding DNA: TGTGCCAGCATTACGACTAGCGGGAGCAACAATGAGCAGTTCTTC.

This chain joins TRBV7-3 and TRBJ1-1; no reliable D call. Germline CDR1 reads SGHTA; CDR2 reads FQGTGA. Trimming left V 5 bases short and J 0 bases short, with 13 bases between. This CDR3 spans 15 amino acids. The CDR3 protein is CASSLQRGLNTEAFF. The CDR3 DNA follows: TGTGCCAGCAGCCTCCAGCGAGGGTTGAACACTGAAGCTTTCTTT.

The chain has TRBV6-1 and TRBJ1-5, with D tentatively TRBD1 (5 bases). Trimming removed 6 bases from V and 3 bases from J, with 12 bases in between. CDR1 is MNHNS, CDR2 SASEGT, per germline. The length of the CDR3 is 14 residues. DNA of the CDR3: TGTGCCAGCAGCCGGGGGTTTGACAATCAGCCCCAGCATTTT. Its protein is CASSRGFDNQPQHF.

CDR3 in DNA: TGTGCCTGGATGGGCGGGGCCCCCACAGATACGCAGTATTTT. Translation: CAWMGGAPTDTQYF. This chain uses TRBV30 with TRBJ2-3, with a weak D call TRBD2 (6 bases). Trimming shortened V by 4 bases and J by 2 bases, and 13 bases separated the two germline ends. The CDR3 consists of 14 residues. Germline V gene sequence: CDR1 GTSNPN, CDR2 SVGIG (reference sequence).

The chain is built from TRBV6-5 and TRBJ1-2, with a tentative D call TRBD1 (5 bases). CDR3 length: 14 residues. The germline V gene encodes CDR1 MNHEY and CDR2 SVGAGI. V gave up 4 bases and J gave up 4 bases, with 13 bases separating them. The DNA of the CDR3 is TGTGCCAGCAGTTCCTCCGGGACGGTCTATGGCTACACCTTC. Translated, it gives CASSSSGTVYGYTF.

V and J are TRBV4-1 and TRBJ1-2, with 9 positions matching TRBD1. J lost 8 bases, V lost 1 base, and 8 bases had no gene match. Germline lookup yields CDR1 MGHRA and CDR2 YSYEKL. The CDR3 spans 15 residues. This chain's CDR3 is CASSQATGGVSGYTF. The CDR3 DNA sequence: TGCGCCAGCAGCCAAGCTACAGGGGGCGTGAGCGGCTACACCTTC.

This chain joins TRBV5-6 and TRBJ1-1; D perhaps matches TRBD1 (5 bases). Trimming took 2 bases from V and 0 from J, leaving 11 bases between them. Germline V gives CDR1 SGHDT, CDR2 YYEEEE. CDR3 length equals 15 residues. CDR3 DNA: TGTGCCAGCAGCTTTAATACGGGGGTGAACACTGAAGCTTTCTTT. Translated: CASSFNTGVNTEAFF.

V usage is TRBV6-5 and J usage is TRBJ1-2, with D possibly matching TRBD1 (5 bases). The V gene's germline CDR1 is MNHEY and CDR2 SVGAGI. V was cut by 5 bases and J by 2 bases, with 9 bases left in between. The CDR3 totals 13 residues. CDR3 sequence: CASSVSGNYGYTF. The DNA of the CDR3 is TGTGCCAGCAGTGTGTCAGGGAACTATGGCTACACCTTC.

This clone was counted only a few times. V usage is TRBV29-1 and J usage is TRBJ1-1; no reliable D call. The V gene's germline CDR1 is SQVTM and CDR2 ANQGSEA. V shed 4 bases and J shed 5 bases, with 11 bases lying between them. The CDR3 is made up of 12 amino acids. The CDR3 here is CSVGMGRTEAFF. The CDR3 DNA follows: TGCAGCGTTGGTATGGGGAGAACTGAAGCTTTCTTT.